These 10 T cell receptor beta chains were all obtained from the same sample, sequenced in a study of blood T cell repertoires in COVID-19 (dated by TCRdb to 2019 to 2021). The library was obtained by the immunoSEQ multiplex PCR assay. TCRdb provides this immuneACCESS table in a form limited to in-frame rearrangements. Some clones are lacking; in checked studies, under half of them reflect an unresolved V gene, and why the rest are absent is not known. The sample table records about 250,000 clones; about four fifths of these occur just once. The biggest ten clones account for around 3.7% of the sample. Sequenced sample: PBMCs or T cells enriched from blood (not recorded which). These receptors originate from a man aged 50-59 years who had recovered from COVID-19.

This clone was detected once. DNA for the CDR3: TGCAGTGCTAGTCCCTCGGGGTCCAGCTCCTACAATGAGCAGTTCTTC. Protein product: CSASPSGSSSYNEQFF. This chain joins TRBV20-1 and TRBJ2-1, with D tentatively TRBD2 (5 bases). The germline V gene has CDR1 DFQATT and CDR2 SNEGSKA (reference sequence). The V and J ends lost 3 bases and 0 bases respectively, with 15 bases between them. The CDR3 is 16 amino acids.

This chain connects TRBV28 to TRBJ1-2, with 11 bases identical to TRBD1. Trimming at V came to 3 bases and at J to 8 bases, leaving 8 bases not matched to a gene. This CDR3 has 15 residues. Germline CDR1 is MDHEN and CDR2 is SYDVKM. The CDR3, as DNA: TGTGCCAGCAGTTTGGGAGGGGACAGGGGGGTAGGCTACACCTTC. It codes for CASSLGGDRGVGYTF.

The CDR3 reads CATKEGPPSASGSYEQYF. As DNA, the CDR3 is TGTGCCACCAAGGAGGGGCCCCCTTCGGCTAGCGGGAGCTACGAGCAGTACTTC. The chain combines TRBV2 with TRBJ2-7; TRBD2 agrees at 10 bases. This CDR3 spans 18 amino acids. CDR1 SNHLY and CDR2 FYNNEI come from the germline V gene. V trimming: 10 bases; J trimming: 3 bases; junction bases outside the gene matches: 21.

The V and J genes are TRBV3-1 (or the pseudogene TRBV3-2) and TRBJ2-3, with TRBD2 as a possible D gene (6 bases). V was cut by 5 bases and J by 7 bases, with 13 bases left in between. The germline CDR1 and CDR2 sequences are LGHDT and YNNKEL (reference sequence). The CDR3 is 13 residues long. The CDR3, as DNA: TGTGCCAGCAGCGTAGCGGACCACAATACGCAGTATTTT. Protein: CASSVADHNTQYF.

The rearrangement links TRBV19 to TRBJ2-5, with D possibly matching TRBD2 (5 bases). Trimming stripped 3 bases from V and 2 bases from J, with 13 bases between. The CDR3 has 15 amino acids. Germline V lookup: CDR1 LNHDA, CDR2 SQIVND (reference sequence). CDR3 residues: CASSIGGLTQETQYF. CDR3 sequence (DNA): TGTGCCAGTAGTATCGGCGGACTCACTCAAGAGACCCAGTACTTC.

The chain links TRBV7-2 to TRBJ2-7, with D maybe TRBD1 (6 bases). CDR3 length: 14 amino acids. From germline, CDR1 is SGHTA and CDR2 FQGNSA. V shed 6 bases and J shed 1 base, with 13 bases lying between them. Here the CDR3 reads CASRSTGTSYEQYF. The CDR3 DNA sequence: TGTGCCAGCAGAAGCACCGGGACATCCTACGAGCAGTACTTC.

The genes are TRBV19 and TRBJ2-7; D possibly corresponds to TRBD2 (5 bases). Trimming left V 7 bases short and J 1 base short, with 14 bases between. The CDR3 runs to 14 residues. Germline CDR1 and CDR2: LNHDA and SQIVND (reference sequence). CDR3 DNA: TGTGCCAGTACTACGAACCGGGGATCCTACGAGCAGTACTTC. It encodes CASTTNRGSYEQYF.

The chain employs TRBV6-4 and TRBJ2-2; the D is unclear. The CDR3 runs 14 residues. Trimming removed 6 bases at V and 4 bases at J, with 12 bases between. The germline V gene encodes CDR1 MRHNA and CDR2 SNTAGT. The DNA for the CDR3 is TGTGCCAGCAGCTCCGCCTTCGGCACCGGGGAGCTGTTTTTT. Translation: CASSSAFGTGELFF.

The V gene is TRBV2, the J gene TRBJ1-2; no firm D call. Germline lookup yields CDR1 SNHLY and CDR2 FYNNEI. With 2 bases removed from V and 8 bases from J, the gap between germline ends came to 6 bases. The CDR3 is 11 amino acids. CDR3 DNA: TGTGCCAGCAGTGAATTAGTCGGCTACACCTTC. Protein: CASSELVGYTF.

The rearrangement uses TRBV27 and TRBJ2-2, with D possibly being TRBD2 (5 bases). This CDR3 has 14 amino acids. The germline V gene encodes CDR1 MNHEY and CDR2 SMNVEV (reference sequence). The V and J ends lost 6 bases and 5 bases respectively, with 13 bases between them. CDR3 nucleotide sequence: TGTGCCAGCAGAAAGGAGGTCGGGACCGGGGAGCTGTTTTTT. This translates into CASRKEVGTGELFF.